These 2 T cell receptor beta chains came from one sample sequenced in a study of shared clonotypes between healthy human individuals. Sequencing used immunoSEQ multiplex PCR; TCRdb keeps in-frame clones, though not all of them. The table shows about 2.2 million clones, with just over 90% occurring only once. Only CD45RO-negative cells positively selected for CCR7 counted as naive CD8 cells, so terminally differentiated effector memory CD45RA+ cells were excluded. Material for sequencing was naive CD8+ T cells from PBMCs. The receptors originated from a man aged 18 to 29 in good health. Some clones in this sample may be carry-over from other donors' samples.

V gene TRBV2 combines with J gene TRBJ1-1, with 9 bases matching TRBD1. Germline CDR1 is SNHLY and CDR2 is FYNNEI. The trim removed 7 bases at V and 5 bases at J, leaving 8 bases unmatched. This CDR3 spans 14 amino acids. The CDR3 here is CASNLQGAGTEAFF. DNA for the CDR3: TGTGCCAGCAACTTACAGGGGGCAGGGACTGAAGCTTTCTTT.

This clone was picked up one time. The sample carries other DNA sequences with the same CDR3. This chain joins TRBV27 and TRBJ2-7; no definite D call. Germline values: CDR1 MNHEY, CDR2 SMNVEV (reference sequence). V lost 5 bases and J lost 5, with 4 bases in between. This CDR3 has 10 amino acids. CDR3 nucleotides: TGTGCCAGCAGTCTGAACGAGCAGTACTTC. Protein product: CASSLNEQYF.